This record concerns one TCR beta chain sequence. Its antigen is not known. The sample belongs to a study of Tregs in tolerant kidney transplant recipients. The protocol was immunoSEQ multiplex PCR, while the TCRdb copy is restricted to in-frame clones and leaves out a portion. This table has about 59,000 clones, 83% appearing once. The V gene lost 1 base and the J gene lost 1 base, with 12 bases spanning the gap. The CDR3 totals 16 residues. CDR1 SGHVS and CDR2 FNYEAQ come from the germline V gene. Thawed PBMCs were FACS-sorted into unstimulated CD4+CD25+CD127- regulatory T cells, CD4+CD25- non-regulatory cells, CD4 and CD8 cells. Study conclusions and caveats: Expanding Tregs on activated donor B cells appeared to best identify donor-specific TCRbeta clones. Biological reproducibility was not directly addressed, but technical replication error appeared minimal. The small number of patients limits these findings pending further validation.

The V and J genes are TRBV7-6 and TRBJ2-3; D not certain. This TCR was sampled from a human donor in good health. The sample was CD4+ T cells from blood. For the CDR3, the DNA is TGTGCCAGCAGCTTAGGGGCAGGCAAACGCACAGATACGCAGTATTTT. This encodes CASSLGAGKRTDTQYF.